This record covers a single TCR beta chain. Its target antigen remains unknown. No much larger clone is present one base from it, and per-base qualities are unavailable. Library generation was performed with the immunoSEQ multiplex PCR assay. For the multiplex PCR, a mixture combining 60 forward primers for TCR Vbeta segments and 13 reverse primers for TCR Jbeta segments was used. The CDR3 region of rearranged TCR beta genes was amplified from genomic DNA with a multiplex PCR assay. The amplified TCR beta libraries were sequenced on the Illumina HiSeq System as 87-base-pair reads. The authors processed their data as follows. A later analysis counted 75 million to 100 million unique TCR beta chains across the 550 to 700 repertoires, and 10 million to 11 million of these chains were shared by at least two donors. Raw reads were error-corrected and collapsed into unique sequences by a nearest-neighbor algorithm in which closely related sequences were merged to remove PCR and sequencing errors. CDR3 sequences were aligned to IMGT reference sequences to assign V, D and J gene segments. For a sequence to be retained, at least a six-nucleotide match to both a V gene segment and a J gene segment was required. Rearrangements were classified as productive when the CDR3 lacked stop codons and remained in frame with V and J, and all other rearrangements were classified as non-productive. CDR3 was defined by IMGT convention, running from the second conserved V-encoded cysteine to the conserved J-encoded phenylalanine. Sequences without an unambiguous match to a single V gene segment were excluded from the earlier analysis of about 640 of the donors. An earlier analysis of several hundred of the donors called V segments functional above 56.7% productive rearrangements and segregating when the between-donor standard deviation exceeded 5%. A statistical classification framework was built to diagnose cytomegalovirus status from the catalog of TCR beta chain sequences. In a later analysis, V and J genes were assigned by comparing TCR nucleotide sequences against IMGT/GENE-DB human TR gene sequences. In a later analysis, CDR3 sequences and most-parsimonious VDJ recombination scenarios were assigned using the TCRdist pipeline. In a later analysis, each TCR beta chain was defined by its CDR3 amino acid sequence together with its V-gene family, and reads lacking a unique V-gene family were excluded. To address suspected cross-contamination and a sequencing artifact, a later analysis removed 450 to 700 highly shared, low-generation-probability nucleotide sequences. In a later analysis, a clonal expansion index for each public chain was calculated from normalized within-repertoire ranks of inferred template counts. A later analysis computed generation probabilities with a VDJ recombination model fitted to out-of-frame rearrangements, and checked the results against IGoR. In a later analysis, hypergeometric tests were used to score TCR-TCR, TCR-HLA and TCR-CMV co-occurrence, with a repertoire-size bias correction applied to TCR pairs. A later analysis estimated false discovery rates by permuting HLA or CMV assignments 20 times. In a later analysis, co-occurring TCRs were grouped using DBSCAN, with TCRdist sequence similarity added in when clustering inside HLA-allele-positive subsets. Repertoires with fewer than 30,000 or more than 120,000 public chains, plus five repertoires with anomalous nucleotide sharing, were excluded from co-occurrence clustering. Entries here come from immuneACCESS through TCRdb and include only in-frame sequences with V and J called. Some clones fail to appear in such tables; in the studies checked, an unresolved V gene covers under half of the shortfall, and the cause of the remainder is unknown. V, J and clone size are those of that table, while D and trimming were read from the DNA. The sample table holds about 45,000 clones, of which about nine tenths were seen once. The leading ten clones occupy around 8% of the sample.

These data are taken from a study of cytomegalovirus exposure and HLA in healthy donors (dated by TCRdb to about 2017). For the study in its entirety: An earlier analysis of several hundred of the donors reported about 250 Gb of sequence data and 120 million or so unique TCR beta sequences from some 180 million T cells. Of the roughly 400 genotyped donors, 65% to 90% fell in the genetic ancestry cluster associated with self-reported Caucasian donors. Alongside the repertoire data, information on donor age, sex, ethnicity and CMV serostatus was compiled. The later analysis used no new phenotypic data to find candidate immune exposures, relying instead on TCR beta sequences and their occurrence across donors. Typing coverage varied by locus: roughly 620-640 donors for A, B, C, DRB1 and DQB1; roughly 560 for DQA1; nearly 610 for DPA1; approximately 470 for DPB1. Besides the first cohort of about 730 subjects, a separate validation cohort made up of over 95 different subjects was used. On average, 235,054 unique TCR beta nucleotide sequences were sequenced per donor among about 400 genotyped donors of the cohort, with roughly 18% of those sequences being non-productive. A later genetic analysis took genome-wide SNP genotypes for 398 of the 666 donors and used that subset as a discovery cohort. To study patterns of TCR occurrence, a later analysis re-analyzed previously published TCR beta repertoires from several hundred donors and added high-resolution HLA genotyping. Because of strong linkage in the cohort, 4 to 6 DR-DQ haplotypes were treated as single units for association and clustering. The study profiled the T cell repertoires of under 850 subjects by immunosequencing and related them to cytomegalovirus serostatus. An early release that covered around 590 HLA-typed donors contained approximately 300 gigabases of sequencing data and roughly 84 million unique TCR sequences. To decide whether each TCR beta V gene segment behaved as functional or pseudogenic, an earlier analysis of fewer than 750 of the donors relied on high-throughput TCR beta sequencing. All discovery cohort repertoires had been generated using a single sequencing platform. High-throughput TCR immunosequencing, statistical association of individual TCRs with disease status, and machine learning were combined to predict cytomegalovirus infection status. HLA typing included class I and class II loci at four-digit resolution. The study aimed to test whether cataloging public T cell receptors could reveal signatures of past pathogen exposure.

Study-wide findings and limitations: The classifier was reported to diagnose cytomegalovirus status with high specificity and sensitivity in both the original cohort and the validation cohort. Most TCR sequences were observed very rarely across donors, whereas some public TCRs were present in many individuals. When HLA alleles, especially DR and DQ, strongly co-occurred, TCR associations were difficult to assign to individual alleles. A cluster of highly shared sequence variants was judged likely to represent a technical artifact of the sequencing pipeline. The earlier analysis of approximately 590 of the donors excluded 15 to 20 rarely observed V segments, including chromosome 9 orphons, because counts were too low. Correlated functional status among segregating V segments might reflect linkage disequilibrium, but an unknown experimental factor could not be ruled out. Compared with equally common non-associated chains, HLA-associated TCR beta chains in a later analysis were more clonally expanded and had lower generation probabilities. In a later genetic analysis, fewer N-insertions in productive TCRs were reported among donors in an Asian-associated ancestry cluster than the roughly 700-donor mean. V-gene and J-gene trimming of TCR beta chains was associated with a missense DCLRE1C variant in a later genetic analysis, and the association was replicated in an independent cohort. Because some donors lacked HLA typing at each locus, the association tests relied only on the typed subset. A total of some 180 TCR beta chains were listed by the study as associated with cytomegalovirus. In a later analysis, the rate of TCR association differed among HLA loci, with DRB1 alleles having the most associated TCRs and HLA-C alleles having the fewest. According to a later analysis, most CMV-associated TCR beta chains appeared to be HLA-restricted, and the HLA associations seemed to be driven largely by CMV exposure. A further reported finding was that TCR beta sequences accurately predicted the HLA-A and HLA-B alleles for most subjects in the first cohort. Broadly in line with IMGT annotations, most TCR beta V segments showed up in productive rearrangements about 87% or about 30% of the time in an earlier analysis of 450 to 600 of the donors. Specific HLA alleles were associated with over 15,000 TCR beta sequences at a false discovery rate of 0.05 in a later analysis. According to the authors, the approach could potentially be generalized to other disease states and immunological phenotypes. For the cohort, immune exposure information was limited to CMV serostatus. This cohort had only TCR beta chains sequenced, and the lack of alpha or paired-chain data limited which features could be detected. Sequencing depth was assumed to be roughly uniform across donors in the presence/absence analyses, though that assumption may not hold. Some IMGT-functional V segments, including TRBV6-2 and TRBV6-3, could not be distinguished by the 87-base-pair reads and were therefore excluded. A later analysis reported that several top co-occurrence clusters appeared linked to parvovirus B19, influenza, CMV and Epstein-Barr virus. A few of the identified cytomegalovirus-associated TCR beta chains were confirmed in vitro to be specific for cytomegalovirus antigens.

V is pruned by 6 bases and J by 7 bases, leaving 5 bases of the junction without a gene match. CDR1 and CDR2, per the germline V gene (reference sequence), are LNHDA and SQIVND. The CDR3 measures 14 amino acids from cysteine to phenylalanine. Of the read, only the CDR3 DNA is kept; its 42 bases are in frame from base 1. The cohort comprised 670 or so healthy bone marrow donors. At the time of sampling, all cohort members were nominally healthy, though unrecorded immune exposures were likely present. The donor tested CMV seropositive, placing the donor among the approximately 290 seropositive members of the cohort. Each donor provided a peripheral blood sample, and peripheral blood mononuclear cells were used for TCR beta sequencing. The Qiagen DNeasy Blood Extraction Kit was used to extract genomic DNA from the blood cell samples.

The chain employs TRBV19 and TRBJ2-1, and 11 junction bases match TRBD2. Sequenced: PBMCs. The clonotype comes from a middle-aged woman in good health and CMV-seropositive. The CDR3 has the sequence CASSTGLAANEQFF. The nucleotide sequence reads TGTGCCAGTAGCACGGGACTAGCGGCAAATGAGCAGTTCTTC.